Listed below are T cell receptor beta chains from one sample, sequenced in a study of regulatory T cells in long-lasting Graves disease. Each CDR3 protein gets one entry after TCRdb re-called the multiplex PCR reads with MiXCR. Here the sample spans fewer than 400,000 distinct CDR3 sequences, more than 15% being singletons. Sequenced material: peripheral blood mononuclear cells (PBMCs), taken at new diagnosis, from a patient treated with antithyroid drugs. These receptors were taken from a female donor with Graves disease. The CDR3 runs from the conserved cysteine through the conserved F or W. The order of the fields is J gene, V gene, clone size, D gene, CDR3 DNA, CDR3 protein. The D gene is left open where the match is weak. Not every row has a clone size; where given, it reads once, few, many or a size class.

TRBJ2-3,TRBV10-2,NA,NA,TGCGCCAGCAACACCCTCCTACGGAGGTTAGGCCTAAGCACAGATACGCAGTATTTT,CASNTLLRRLGLSTDTQYF
TRBJ2-7,TRBV6-1,many,NA,TGTGCCAGCACCCCTAGGGGGAGGGGCTACGAGCAGTACTTC,CASTPRGRGYEQYF
TRBJ1-1,TRBV30,many,NA,TGTGCCTGGGGGGGCCCTGGGACTGAAGCTTTCTTT,CAWGGPGTEAFF
TRBJ1-1,TRBV3-1,NA,TRBD1,TGTGCCAGCAGTTTCCGCCGGGACAGGAACACTGAAGCTTTCTTT,CASSFRRDRNTEAFF
TRBJ2-7,TRBV5-1,NA,NA,TGCGCCAGCAGCCAACCCGACGGGTTTACCTACGAGCAGTACTTC,CASSQPDGFTYEQYF
TRBJ2-7,TRBV7-3,many,NA,TGTGCCAGCAGCCTTCAATCCCAGGGGTGCGAGCAGTACTTC,CASSLQSQGCEQYF
TRBJ1-4,TRBV28,NA,NA,TGTGCCAGCACCCCCGGTGGCAGGCACGGGGTGGCTAATGAAAAACTGTTTTTT,CASTPGGRHGVANEKLFF
TRBJ2-7,TRBV10-3,many,TRBD2,TGTGCCACTATGGGACTAGCGGGAAACTACGAGCAGTACTTC,CATMGLAGNYEQYF
TRBJ1-2,TRBV6-1,many,NA,TGTGCCAGCAGTCCAGGGGAGGGAGGTTACACCTTC,CASSPGEGGYTF
TRBJ2-1,TRBV6-4,many,TRBD1,TGTGCCAGCAGTGACTCCCGGACAGGGGCCAATGAGCAGTTCTTC,CASSDSRTGANEQFF
TRBJ1-2,TRBV7-3,NA,NA,TGTGCCAGCAGCTATTATCCAGACTATGGCTACACCTTC,CASSYYPDYGYTF
TRBJ2-2,TRBV13,NA,TRBD2,TGTGCCAGCAGCTTAGTTGGGTGGACTAGCGATCGAAGCTTAGGCACCGGGGAGCTGTTTTTT,CASSLVGWTSDRSLGTGELFF
TRBJ2-1,TRBV9,few,NA,TGTGCCAGCAGCCGTAATATAAATGAGCAGTTCTTC,CASSRNINEQFF
TRBJ2-6,TRBV19,many,TRBD1,TGTGCCAGTGGCAGGGGGTGGGGTCGAGGGGCCAACGTCCTGACTTTC,CASGRGWGRGANVLTF
TRBJ1-6,TRBV4-1,many,NA,TGCGCCAGCAGCCAAGTGGCTTCACCCCTCCACTTT,CASSQVASPLHF
TRBJ1-6,TRBV12-3/TRBV12-4,many,NA,TGTGCCAGCAGAATTACACTTGGGGCCTCACCCCTCCACTTT,CASRITLGASPLHF
TRBJ2-7,TRBV7-2,many,TRBD1,TGTGCCAGCAGCCAAAGGGGACAGAACGACGAGCAGTACTTC,CASSQRGQNDEQYF
TRBJ1-2,TRBV10-2,many,TRBD1,TGCGCCAGCAGTGAGCACAGGGGGGGCGAGGGCTACACCTTC,CASSEHRGGEGYTF
TRBJ1-1,TRBV6-1,many,NA,TGTGCCAGCAGTGACAGGGTGCTCAACACTGAAGCTTTCTTT,CASSDRVLNTEAFF
TRBJ2-1,TRBV13,many,TRBD2,TGTGCCAGCAGGTTAAAGGGAACGGGGGGTGAGCAGTTCTTC,CASRLKGTGGEQFF
TRBJ1-2,TRBV5-1,many,NA,TGCGCCAGCAGCCCGAGCAGGGCCTATGGCTACACCTTC,CASSPSRAYGYTF
TRBJ2-2,TRBV29-1,NA,NA,TGCAGCGGATCGCAGGGCCGCAACACCGGGGAGCTGTTTTTT,CSGSQGRNTGELFF
TRBJ2-1,TRBV2,many,NA,TGTGCCAGCAGTCGTAATGGGATATACAATGAGCAGTTCTTC,CASSRNGIYNEQFF
TRBJ2-7,TRBV4-2,many,TRBD2,TGTGCCAGCAGCCAAGAATCTAGCGGGAGTTACGAGCAGTACTTC,CASSQESSGSYEQYF
TRBJ1-2,TRBV12-3/TRBV12-4,many,NA,TGTGCCAGCAGATCGGGCCCTTACGAGGGCTACACCTTC,CASRSGPYEGYTF
TRBJ2-1,TRBV3-1,NA,TRBD2,TGTGCCAGCAGCCAAGAACCGGGAGGGGGCTACAATGAGCAGTTCTTC,CASSQEPGGGYNEQFF
TRBJ2-7,TRBV30,NA,TRBD1,TGTGCCTGGAGTTTTGGGACAGGAGTTTACGTGCAGTACTTC,CAWSFGTGVYVQYF
TRBJ1-3,TRBV18,NA,NA,TGTGCCAGCTCATCACAAAACGGGAACACCATATATTTT,CASSSQNGNTIYF
TRBJ1-5,TRBV3-1,many,NA,TGTGCCAGCAGCCAAGATTTGCGGGCTCAGCCCCAGCATTTT,CASSQDLRAQPQHF
TRBJ2-5,TRBV7-6,NA,NA,TGTGCCAGCAGCCCTGATTCAAAGCGATCCTGCTCCTTC,CASSPDSKRSCSF
TRBJ1-1,TRBV5-1,many,NA,TGCGCCAGCAGCTTGGAGATGGAGGCTGAAGCTTTCTTT,CASSLEMEAEAFF
TRBJ2-1,TRBV27,many,TRBD2,TGTGCCAGCAGTTTAGCCCTAGCGGGCAGAAAGAATGAGCAGTTCTTC,CASSLALAGRKNEQFF
TRBJ1-6,TRBV24-1,few,NA,TGTGCCACCAGTGATTACGAGGAGGAAAATTCACCCCTCCACTTT,CATSDYEEENSPLHF
TRBJ2-7,TRBV6-1,many,TRBD1,TGTGCCAGCAGTGAAGAGCCCGGACAGGACTACGAGCAGTACTTC,CASSEEPGQDYEQYF
TRBJ2-1,TRBV11-2,many,NA,TGTGCCAGCAGCTTAGACCCAGAGGGTAGGGAGCAGTTCTTC,CASSLDPEGREQFF
TRBJ1-1,TRBV28,NA,NA,TGTGCCACCTCTGGGTATTCGGGGAACTTGTTT,CATSGYSGNLF
TRBJ2-1,TRBV28,NA,TRBD2,TGTGCCAGCAGCGCAGGTCGGGAGGTGGATGAGCAGTTCTTC,CASSAGREVDEQFF
TRBJ2-5,TRBV7-8,many,NA,TGTGCCAGCAGCTTAGTAAAGGGGGGTGTCGAGACCCAGTACTTC,CASSLVKGGVETQYF
TRBJ1-5,TRBV11-2,many,TRBD1,TGTGCCAGCAGCTTAGGGGACAGGGATAATCAGCCCCAGCATTTT,CASSLGDRDNQPQHF
TRBJ1-1,TRBV27,many,NA,TGTGCCAGCATCCCTCGGCCGCCGAACACTGAAGCTTTCTTT,CASIPRPPNTEAFF
TRBJ2-7,TRBV7-9,NA,TRBD1,TGTGCCAGCAGCTTCAAGACAGGGAGCTACGAGCAGTACTTC,CASSFKTGSYEQYF
TRBJ1-2,TRBV5-1,few,TRBD1,TGCGCCAGCAGCTTGACCGGGACAGGGGGCCAGGGCTACACCTTC,CASSLTGTGGQGYTF
TRBJ2-2,TRBV5-1,many,NA,TGCGCCAGCAGCTTCGGCCTGACGAACACCGGGGAGCTGTTTTTT,CASSFGLTNTGELFF
TRBJ2-3,TRBV20-1,few,NA,TGCAGTGCGCGAAACGCCCGGGGAAGCGGGTTGTTCACAGATACGCAGTATTTT,CSARNARGSGLFTDTQYF
TRBJ2-2,TRBV5-1,many,NA,TGCGCCAGCAACAAGAACACCGGGGAGCTGTTTTTT,CASNKNTGELFF
TRBJ1-2,TRBV29-1,few,NA,TGCAGCGTTGGTCAGACAGAGGATGGCTACACCTTC,CSVGQTEDGYTF
TRBJ2-3,TRBV27,few,TRBD2,TGTGCCAGCAGTTCAGCCGGGAGGACAGATACGCAGTATTTT,CASSSAGRTDTQYF
TRBJ1-5,TRBV18,many,NA,TGTGCCAGCTCACCCGAAAGATATAGCAATCAGCCCCAGCATTTT,CASSPERYSNQPQHF
TRBJ1-1,TRBV7-9,many,NA,TGTGCCAGCAGCACGGGGACCGGGAGTTCGAACACTGAAGCTTTCTTT,CASSTGTGSSNTEAFF
TRBJ2-1,TRBV13,many,NA,TGTGCCAGCAGCTTAGGCCGGGGAGTCCCCTACAATGAGCAGTTCTTC,CASSLGRGVPYNEQFF
TRBJ2-7,TRBV18,few,NA,TGTGCCAGCTCACTTACGACTGGGGGAAGCGACGAGCAGTACTTC,CASSLTTGGSDEQYF
TRBJ2-5,TRBV12-3/TRBV12-4,NA,TRBD2,TGTGCCAGTACACCGGGACTAGCGGGGGAGACCCAGTACTTC,CASTPGLAGETQYF
TRBJ1-1,TRBV18,NA,NA,TGTGCCAGCTCACCCCCACAAGGCGGACTAACTGAAGCTTTCTTT,CASSPPQGGLTEAFF
TRBJ2-7,TRBV18,NA,TRBD1,TGTGCCAGCTCACCACGGGACAGGGGATCCTCCTACGAGCAGTACTTC,CASSPRDRGSSYEQYF
TRBJ2-7,TRBV4-2,many,NA,TGTGCCAGCAGCCGTGACTCGACTACCACCTACGAGCAGTACTTC,CASSRDSTTTYEQYF
TRBJ1-5,TRBV19,few,TRBD1,TGTGCCAGTAGTTACAGGGGGAAAGAGCAGCCCCAGCATTTT,CASSYRGKEQPQHF
TRBJ2-5,TRBV18,few,NA,TGTGCCAGCTCACCACAGCCAGGGGAAGAGACCCAGTACTTC,CASSPQPGEETQYF
TRBJ1-5,TRBV18,many,NA,TGTGCCAGCTCACGCTTCCAACGGGGAGGGAGCAATCAGCCCCAGCATTTT,CASSRFQRGGSNQPQHF
TRBJ1-1,TRBV6-1,many,TRBD1,TGTGCCAGCAGCTGGGACAGGGACACTGAAGCTTTCTTT,CASSWDRDTEAFF